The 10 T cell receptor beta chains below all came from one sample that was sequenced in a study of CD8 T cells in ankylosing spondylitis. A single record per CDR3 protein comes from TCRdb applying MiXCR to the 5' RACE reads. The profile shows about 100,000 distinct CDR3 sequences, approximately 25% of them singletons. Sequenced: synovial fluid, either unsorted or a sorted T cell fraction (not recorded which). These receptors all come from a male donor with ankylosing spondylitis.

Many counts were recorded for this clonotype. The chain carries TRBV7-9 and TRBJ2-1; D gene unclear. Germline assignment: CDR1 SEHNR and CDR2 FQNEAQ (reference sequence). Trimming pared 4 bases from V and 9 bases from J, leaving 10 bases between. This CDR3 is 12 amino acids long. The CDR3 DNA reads TGTGCCAGCAGCTCCCCCCTGGGTGAGCAGTTCTTC. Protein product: CASSSPLGEQFF.

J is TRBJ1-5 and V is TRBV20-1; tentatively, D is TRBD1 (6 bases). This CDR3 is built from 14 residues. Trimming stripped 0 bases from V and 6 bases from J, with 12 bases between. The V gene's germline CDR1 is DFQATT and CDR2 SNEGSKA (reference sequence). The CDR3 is CSAREAGAGQPQHF. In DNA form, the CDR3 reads TGCAGTGCTAGAGAGGCAGGGGCGGGTCAGCCCCAGCATTTT.

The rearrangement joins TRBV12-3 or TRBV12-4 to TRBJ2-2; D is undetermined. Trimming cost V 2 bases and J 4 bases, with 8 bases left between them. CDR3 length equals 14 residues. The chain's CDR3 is CASSLSQSTGELFF. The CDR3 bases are TGTGCCAGCAGTTTATCCCAGTCCACCGGGGAGCTGTTTTTT.

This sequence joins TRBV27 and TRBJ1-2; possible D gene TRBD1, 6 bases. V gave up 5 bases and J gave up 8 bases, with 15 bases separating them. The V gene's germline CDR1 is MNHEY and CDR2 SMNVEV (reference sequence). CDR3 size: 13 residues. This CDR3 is CASSLSGVEGYTF. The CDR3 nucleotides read TGTGCCAGCAGTCTCTCAGGGGTGGAGGGCTACACCTTC.

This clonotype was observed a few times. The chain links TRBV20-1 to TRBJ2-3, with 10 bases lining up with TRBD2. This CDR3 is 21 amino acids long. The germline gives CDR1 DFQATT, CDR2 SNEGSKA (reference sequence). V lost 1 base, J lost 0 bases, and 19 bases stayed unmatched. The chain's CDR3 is CSARVGRVLAGPTTSTDTQYF. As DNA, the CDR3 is TGCAGTGCTAGAGTAGGAAGGGTACTAGCGGGACCCACGACTAGCACAGATACGCAGTATTTT.

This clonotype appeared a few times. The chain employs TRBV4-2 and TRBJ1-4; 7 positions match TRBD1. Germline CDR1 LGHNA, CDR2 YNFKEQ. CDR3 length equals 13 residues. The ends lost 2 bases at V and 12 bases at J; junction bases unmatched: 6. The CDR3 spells CASSQLEGAQLFF. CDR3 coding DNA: TGTGCCAGCAGCCAACTTGAGGGGGCGCAACTGTTTTTT.

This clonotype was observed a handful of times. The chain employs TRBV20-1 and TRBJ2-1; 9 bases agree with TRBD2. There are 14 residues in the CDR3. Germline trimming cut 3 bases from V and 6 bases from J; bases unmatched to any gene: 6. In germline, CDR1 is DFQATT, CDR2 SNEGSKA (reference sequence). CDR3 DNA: TGCAGTGCTAGGTGGCCTAGCGGGGCCAATGAGCAGTTCTTC. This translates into CSARWPSGANEQFF.

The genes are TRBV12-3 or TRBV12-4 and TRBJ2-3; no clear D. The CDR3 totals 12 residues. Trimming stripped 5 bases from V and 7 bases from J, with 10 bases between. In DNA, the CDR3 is TGTGCCAGCAGTCCTCGCCTAAATACGCAGTATTTT. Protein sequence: CASSPRLNTQYF.

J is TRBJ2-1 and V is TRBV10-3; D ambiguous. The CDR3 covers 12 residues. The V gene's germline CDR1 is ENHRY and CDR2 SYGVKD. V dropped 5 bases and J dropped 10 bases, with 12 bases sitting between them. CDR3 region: CAISPLGQEQFF. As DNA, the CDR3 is TGTGCCATCAGTCCCTTAGGGCAAGAGCAGTTCTTC.

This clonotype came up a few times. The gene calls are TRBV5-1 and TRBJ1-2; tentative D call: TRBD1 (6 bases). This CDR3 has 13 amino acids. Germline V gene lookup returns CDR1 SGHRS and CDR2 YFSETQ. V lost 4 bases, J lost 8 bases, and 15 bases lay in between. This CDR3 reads CASSEQGPEGYTF. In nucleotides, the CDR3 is TGCGCCAGCAGCGAACAGGGCCCTGAGGGCTACACCTTC.